This T cell receptor (beta chain) was profiled in a study of cytomegalovirus exposure and HLA in healthy donors. Study-level points and caveats: The classifier was said to identify cytomegalovirus status with high specificity and sensitivity. The study listed 164 cytomegalovirus-associated TCR beta chains.

60 Vbeta and 13 Jbeta primers were used in PCR. Libraries were prepared by immunoSEQ multiplex PCR; TCRdb keeps only in-frame clonotypes and omits some of them. The data contain roughly 100,000 clones, around 60% of them seen just once; the ten biggest clones take up under 3.5%. Trimming cost V 1 base and J 3 bases, with 6 bases left between them. The CDR3 runs to 13 residues. Germline CDR1 SGHNT, CDR2 YYREEE (reference sequence). With respect to this clone: Its antigen is unknown.

The chain combines TRBV5-4 with TRBJ2-3, with D unresolved. Specimen: PBMCs. The clonotype was recovered from a woman aged 50 to 60 in good health and CMV-seronegative. CDR3 in amino acids: CASSLSQTDTQYF. The CDR3 region has the DNA TGTGCCAGCAGCTTGTCCCAGACAGATACGCAGTATTTT.